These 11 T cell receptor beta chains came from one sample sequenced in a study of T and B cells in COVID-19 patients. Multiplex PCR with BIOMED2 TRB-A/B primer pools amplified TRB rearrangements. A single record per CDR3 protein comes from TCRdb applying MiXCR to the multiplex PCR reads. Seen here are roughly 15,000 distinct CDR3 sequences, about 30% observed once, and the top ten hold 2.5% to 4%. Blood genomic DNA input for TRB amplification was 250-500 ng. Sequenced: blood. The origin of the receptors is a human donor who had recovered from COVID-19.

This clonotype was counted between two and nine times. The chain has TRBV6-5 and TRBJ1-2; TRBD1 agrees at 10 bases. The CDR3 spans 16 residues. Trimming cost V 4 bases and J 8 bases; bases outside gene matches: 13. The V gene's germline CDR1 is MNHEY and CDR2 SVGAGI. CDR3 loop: CASSSPGQGSPGGYTF. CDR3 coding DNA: TGTGCCAGCAGTTCTCCGGGACAGGGGAGTCCCGGAGGCTACACCTTC.

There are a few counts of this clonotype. CDR3 sequence reads: CASSYSPGEGTGELFF. The DNA of the CDR3 is TGTGCCAGCAGTTACTCACCTGGGGAGGGGACCGGGGAGCTGTTTTTT. This rearrangement joins TRBV6-2 or TRBV6-3 to TRBJ2-2; 7 bases are a match to TRBD2. The V gene's germline CDR1 is MNHEY and CDR2 SVGEGT. This CDR3 spans 16 amino acids. The V gene end was trimmed by 0 bases and the J gene end by 5 bases; junction bases not matched to a gene: 6.

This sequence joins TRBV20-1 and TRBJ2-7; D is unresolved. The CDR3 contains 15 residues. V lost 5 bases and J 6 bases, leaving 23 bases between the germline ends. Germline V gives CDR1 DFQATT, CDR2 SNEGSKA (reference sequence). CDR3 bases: TGCAGTGCTGGCGACGACAACACCTCGTTCCCCGAGCAGTACTTC. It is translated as CSAGDDNTSFPEQYF.

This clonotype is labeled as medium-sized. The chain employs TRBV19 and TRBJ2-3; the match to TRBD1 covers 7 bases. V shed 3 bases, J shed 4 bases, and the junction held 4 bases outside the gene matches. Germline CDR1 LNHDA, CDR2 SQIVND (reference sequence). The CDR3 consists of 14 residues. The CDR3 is CASSIRTGADTQYF. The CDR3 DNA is TGTGCCAGTAGTATTAGGACAGGTGCAGATACGCAGTATTTT.

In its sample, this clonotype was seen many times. This CDR3 is CASSRLGTSSYNEQFF. The CDR3 DNA follows: TGTGCCAGCAGTCGGCTTGGGACAAGCTCCTACAATGAGCAGTTCTTC. The chain combines TRBV6-5 with TRBJ2-1, with D tentatively TRBD1 (6 bases). Germline values: CDR1 MNHEY, CDR2 SVGAGI. V was pared by 5 bases and J by 0 bases, with 14 bases between. This CDR3 is 16 amino acids long.

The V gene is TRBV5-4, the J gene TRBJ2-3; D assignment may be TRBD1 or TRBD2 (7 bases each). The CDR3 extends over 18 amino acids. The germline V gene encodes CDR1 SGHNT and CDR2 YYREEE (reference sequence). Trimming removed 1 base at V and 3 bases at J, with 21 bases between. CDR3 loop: CASSLIRGGALGTDTQYF. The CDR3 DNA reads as TGTGCCAGCAGCTTGATCAGGGGGGGGGCCCTTGGAACAGATACGCAGTATTTT.

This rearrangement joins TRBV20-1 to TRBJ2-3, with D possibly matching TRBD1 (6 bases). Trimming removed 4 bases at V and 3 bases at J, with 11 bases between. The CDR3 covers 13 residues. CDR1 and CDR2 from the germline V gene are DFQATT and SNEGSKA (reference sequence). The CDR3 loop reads CSAIGTLTDTQYF. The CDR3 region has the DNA TGCAGTGCTATTGGGACATTAACAGATACGCAGTATTTT.

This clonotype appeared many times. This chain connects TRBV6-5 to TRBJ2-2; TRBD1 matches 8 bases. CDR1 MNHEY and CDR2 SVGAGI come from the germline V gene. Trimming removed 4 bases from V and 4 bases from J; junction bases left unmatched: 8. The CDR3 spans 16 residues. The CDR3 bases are TGTGCCAGCAGTTCCGGGACAGGTTTAGGCACCGGGGAGCTGTTTTTT. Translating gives CASSSGTGLGTGELFF.

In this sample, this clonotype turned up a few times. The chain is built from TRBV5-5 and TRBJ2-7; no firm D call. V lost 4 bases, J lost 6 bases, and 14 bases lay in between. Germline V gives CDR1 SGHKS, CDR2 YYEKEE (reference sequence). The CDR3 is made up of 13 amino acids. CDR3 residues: CASSHGRRLEQYF. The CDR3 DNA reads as TGTGCCAGCAGCCACGGTCGTCGGCTCGAGCAGTACTTC. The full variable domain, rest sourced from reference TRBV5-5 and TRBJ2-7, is DAGVTQSPTHLIKTRGQQVTLRCSPISGHKSVSWYQQVLGQGPQFIFQYYEKEERGRGNFPDRFSARQFPNYSSELNVNALLLGDSALYLCASSHGRRLEQYFGPGTRLTVT.

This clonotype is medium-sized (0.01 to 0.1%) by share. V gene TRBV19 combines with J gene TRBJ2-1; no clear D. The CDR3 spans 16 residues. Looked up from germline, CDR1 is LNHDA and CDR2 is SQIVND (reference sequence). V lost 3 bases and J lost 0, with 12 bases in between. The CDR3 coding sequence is TGTGCCAGTAGTATTAAATTGGGTAGCTCCTACAATGAGCAGTTCTTC. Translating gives CASSIKLGSSYNEQFF.

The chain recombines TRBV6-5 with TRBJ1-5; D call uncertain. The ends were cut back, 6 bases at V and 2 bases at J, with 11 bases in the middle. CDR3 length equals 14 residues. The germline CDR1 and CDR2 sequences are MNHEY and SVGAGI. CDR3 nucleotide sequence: TGTGCCAGCAGGAGGACTTGGGGCAATCAGCCCCAGCATTTT. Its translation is CASRRTWGNQPQHF.